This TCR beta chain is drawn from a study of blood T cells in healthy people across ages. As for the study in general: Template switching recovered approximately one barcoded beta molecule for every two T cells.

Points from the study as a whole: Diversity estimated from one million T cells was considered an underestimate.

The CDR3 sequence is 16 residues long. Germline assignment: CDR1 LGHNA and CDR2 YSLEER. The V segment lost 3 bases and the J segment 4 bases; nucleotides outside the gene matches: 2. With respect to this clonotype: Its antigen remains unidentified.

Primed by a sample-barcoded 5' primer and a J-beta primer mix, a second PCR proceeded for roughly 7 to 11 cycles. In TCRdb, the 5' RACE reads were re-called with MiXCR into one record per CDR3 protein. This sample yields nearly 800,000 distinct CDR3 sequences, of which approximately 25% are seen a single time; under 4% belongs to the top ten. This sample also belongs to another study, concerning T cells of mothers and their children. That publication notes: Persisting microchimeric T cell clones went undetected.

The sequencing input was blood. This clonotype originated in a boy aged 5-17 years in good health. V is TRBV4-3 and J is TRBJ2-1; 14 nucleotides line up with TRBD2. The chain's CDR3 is CASSQGTSGGYNEQFF. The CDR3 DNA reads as TGCGCCAGCAGCCAGGGGACTAGCGGGGGATACAATGAGCAGTTCTTC.